There are many counts of the clone carrying this T cell receptor (beta chain). Its specificity is unknown. It was RNA transcripts that yielded the amplified TCR beta CDR3 regions. The TCR CDR3 was amplified in a first-round RT-PCR using the HTBI primer set. TCRdb fed the multiplex PCR reads into MiXCR, producing one record per CDR3 protein. This sample has some 320,000 distinct CDR3 sequences; around 15% occur once, and the top ten carry 30% to 35%. The source of the sample is a study of T cells in Graves' hyperthyroidism and ophthalmopathy. Overall study results and limits: Expanded thyroid clonotypes (above 0.001) were mostly also found in blood.

Input material: blood. The TCR comes from a woman aged 40 to 50 with Graves' ophthalmopathy.

CDR3 nucleotides: TGTGCCAGCAGTTTAGAAGCCGACAACGAGCAGTACTTC. Protein product: CASSLEADNEQYF. V gene TRBV12-3 or TRBV12-4 combines with J gene TRBJ2-7, with D unresolved. This CDR3 is 13 amino acids long. V was trimmed by 1 base and J by 5 bases, leaving 9 bases between them.